Here is one T cell receptor beta chain with its context. The record originates from a study of blood T cell repertoires in COVID-19. Background on the study: Specimens from acute and convalescent COVID-19 originated in the United States, Italy and Spain.

Seattle patient enrollment occurred during active infection, with longitudinal follow-up thereafter. TCRdb keeps only in-frame clones here, not all; method: immunoSEQ multiplex PCR. The table lists about 350,000 clones, around 90% of them singletons. Germline V gives CDR1 SGHAT, CDR2 FQNNGV. The CDR3 is 15 amino acids. V was clipped by 3 bases and J by 4 bases; unmatched bases: 8. The rearrangement uses TRBV11-2 and TRBJ2-7, with 8 bases identical to TRBD1. The clonotype originates from a woman in her fifties or sixties with COVID-19, enrolled during active disease. Sequencing used peripheral blood. The DNA of the CDR3 is TGTGCCAGCAGCTTGGAACGGACAGGGCGGTACGAGCAGTACTTC. Protein sequence: CASSLERTGRYEQYF.